Sequencing of this T cell receptor (beta chain) was carried out in a study of blood T cell repertoires in COVID-19. On the study more broadly: The United States, Italy and Spain were the sources of the acute and convalescent COVID-19 samples. Sample material is recorded as cDNA or gDNA derived from T cells, B-cell-depleted T cells, or PBMCs.

Germline V gene lookup returns CDR1 SGHRS and CDR2 YFSETQ. V shed 4 bases and J 0 bases; nucleotides not matched to a gene: 13. The CDR3 length is 20 residues. Original handling: For nucleated cells, counts were estimated from reference gene primer amplification. Generated by immunoSEQ multiplex PCR, the TCRdb table keeps only in-frame clones and is missing some. The DNA gave D and trimming, while V, J and clone size come from that table. The data show 200,000 to 300,000 clones, with less than 90% seen just once and 4.2% held by the top ten. Material for sequencing was peripheral blood. The TCR comes from a man in his sixties with acute or convalescent COVID-19. The chain couples TRBV5-1 to TRBJ2-4; 13 nucleotides align to TRBD2. The CDR3 spells CASSPGGTSGVARAKNIQYF. The CDR3 DNA sequence: TGCGCCAGCAGCCCGGGCGGGACTAGCGGGGTTGCCCGAGCCAAAAACATTCAGTACTTC.